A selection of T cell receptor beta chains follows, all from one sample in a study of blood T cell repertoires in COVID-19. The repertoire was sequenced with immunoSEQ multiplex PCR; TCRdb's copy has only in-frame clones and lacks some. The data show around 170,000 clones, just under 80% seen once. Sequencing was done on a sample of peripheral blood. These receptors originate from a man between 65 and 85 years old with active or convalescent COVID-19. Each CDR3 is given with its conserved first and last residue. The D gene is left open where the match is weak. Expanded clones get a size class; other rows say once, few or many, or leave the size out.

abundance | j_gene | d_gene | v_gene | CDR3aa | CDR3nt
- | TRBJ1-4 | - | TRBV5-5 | CASSLSTGLEKLFF | TGTGCCAGCAGCTTATCGACAGGTCTGGAGAAACTGTTTTTT
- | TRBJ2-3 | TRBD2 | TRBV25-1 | CASSGGGSQDTQYF | TGTGCCAGCAGTGGGGGGGGGAGTCAAGATACGCAGTATTTT
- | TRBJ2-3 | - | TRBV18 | CASSSGSTDTQYF | TGTGCCAGCTCCAGCGGGAGCACAGATACGCAGTATTTT
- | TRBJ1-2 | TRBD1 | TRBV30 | CAWSTRWAGGHYGYTF | TGTGCCTGGAGTACTAGGTGGGCAGGGGGCCACTATGGCTACACCTTC
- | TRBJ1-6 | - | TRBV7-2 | CASSSQIGGRNSPLHF | TGTGCCAGCAGCTCCCAAATAGGAGGTCGTAATTCACCCCTCCACTTT
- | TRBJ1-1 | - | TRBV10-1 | CASRFGEGTEAFF | TGCGCCAGCAGATTCGGGGAGGGCACTGAAGCTTTCTTT
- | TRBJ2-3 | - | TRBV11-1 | CASSPMTSTDTQYF | TGTGCCAGCAGCCCAATGACTAGCACAGATACGCAGTATTTT
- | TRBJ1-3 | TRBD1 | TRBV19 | CASSSGAGGSGNTIYF | TGTGCCAGTAGTAGCGGGGCAGGGGGCTCTGGAAACACCATATATTTT
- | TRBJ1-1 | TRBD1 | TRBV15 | CATSNRDRGTEAFF | TGTGCCACCAGCAACCGGGACAGGGGCACTGAAGCTTTCTTT
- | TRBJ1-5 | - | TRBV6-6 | CASSRTTDGNQPQHF | TGTGCCAGCAGTAGAACGACAGATGGAAATCAGCCCCAGCATTTT
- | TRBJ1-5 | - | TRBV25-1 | CASSESGGYNQPQHF | TGTGCCAGCAGTGAATCGGGAGGGTACAATCAGCCCCAGCATTTT
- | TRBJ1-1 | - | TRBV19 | CASDYEAFF | TGTGCCAGTGACTATGAAGCTTTCTTT
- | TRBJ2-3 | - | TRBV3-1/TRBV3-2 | CASSQFSTNTDTQYF | TGTGCCAGCAGCCAATTCTCTACCAACACAGATACGCAGTATTTT
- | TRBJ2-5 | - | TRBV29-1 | CSVESSLAGQETQYF | TGCAGCGTTGAATCCTCCCTAGCAGGCCAAGAGACCCAGTACTTC
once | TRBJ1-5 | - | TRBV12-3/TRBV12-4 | CASTLGLHEPQHF | TGTGCCAGCACTTTGGGCCTGCACGAGCCCCAGCATTTT
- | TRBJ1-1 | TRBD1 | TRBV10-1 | CASSRQGDTEAFF | TGCGCCAGCAGTCGACAGGGGGACACTGAAGCTTTCTTT
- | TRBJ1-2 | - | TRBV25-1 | CASSESDSPRKGYTF | TGTGCCAGCAGTGAATCGGACAGCCCTAGAAAGGGCTACACCTTC
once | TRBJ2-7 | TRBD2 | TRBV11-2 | CASSLLRGGLAASSYEQYF | TGTGCCAGCAGCTTATTGCGGGGAGGCCTAGCGGCGAGCTCCTACGAGCAGTACTTC
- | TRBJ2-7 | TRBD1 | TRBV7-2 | CASSPDPGTGYEQYF | TGTGCCAGCAGCCCAGACCCCGGGACAGGCTACGAGCAGTACTTC
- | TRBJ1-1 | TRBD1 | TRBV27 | CASRSGGETSTEAFF | TGTGCCAGCAGGTCAGGGGGCGAAACGTCCACTGAAGCTTTCTTT
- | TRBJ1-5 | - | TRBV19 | CASSTHRDQPQHF | TGTGCCAGTAGTACCCACAGGGATCAGCCCCAGCATTTT
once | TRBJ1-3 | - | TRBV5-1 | CASSPYPQITGNTIYF | TGCGCCAGCAGTCCATATCCCCAGATTACTGGAAACACCATATATTTT
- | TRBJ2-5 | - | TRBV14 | CASSHEYQETQYF | TGTGCCAGCAGCCACGAGTACCAAGAGACCCAGTACTTC
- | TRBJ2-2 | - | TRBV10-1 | CASSDRDGTGELFF | TGCGCCAGCAGTGACAGGGATGGCACCGGGGAGCTGTTTTTT
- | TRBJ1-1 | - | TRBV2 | CASSEDSRGEAFF | TGTGCCAGCAGTGAGGACAGTCGGGGTGAAGCTTTCTTT
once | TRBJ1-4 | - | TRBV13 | CASSFGKGDGEKLFF | TGTGCCAGCAGCTTCGGTAAGGGAGACGGTGAAAAACTGTTTTTT
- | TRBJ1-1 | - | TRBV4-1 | CASSQRFSAEAFF | TGCGCCAGCAGCCAACGGTTCAGCGCTGAAGCTTTCTTT
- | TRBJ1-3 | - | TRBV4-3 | CASSQAQSPGNTIYF | TGCGCCAGCAGCCAAGCACAGTCCCCTGGAAACACCATATATTTT
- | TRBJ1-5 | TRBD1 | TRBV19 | CASSRGQGIRDQPQHF | TGTGCCAGTAGTAGGGGACAGGGAATTAGAGATCAGCCCCAGCATTTT
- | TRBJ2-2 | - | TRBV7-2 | CASSFSGLGGELFF | TGTGCCAGCAGCTTTTCAGGGTTAGGCGGGGAGCTGTTTTTT
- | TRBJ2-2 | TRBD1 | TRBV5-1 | CASRKTPTGEPKNTGELFF | TGCGCCAGCAGAAAAACTCCGACAGGGGAGCCGAAGAACACCGGGGAGCTGTTTTTT
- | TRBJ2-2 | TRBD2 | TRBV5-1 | CASSLVNSGTPGELFF | TGCGCCAGCAGCTTGGTGAATAGCGGGACCCCCGGGGAGCTGTTTTTT
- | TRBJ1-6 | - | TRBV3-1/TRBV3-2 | CASSQSSGYNSPLHF | TGTGCCAGCAGCCAATCGTCAGGATATAATTCACCCCTCCACTTT
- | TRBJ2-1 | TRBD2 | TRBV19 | CASSQAGGPYNEQFF | TGTGCCAGTAGCCAAGCGGGAGGGCCATACAATGAGCAGTTCTTC
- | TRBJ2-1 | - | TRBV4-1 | CASSQGGYNEQFF | TGCGCCAGCAGCCAAGGCGGTTACAATGAGCAGTTCTTC
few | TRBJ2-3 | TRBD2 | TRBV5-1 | CASSPGLAGSTDTQYF | TGCGCCAGCAGCCCGGGACTAGCGGGAAGCACAGATACGCAGTATTTT
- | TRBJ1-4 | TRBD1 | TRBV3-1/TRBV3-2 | CASSRQGAGEKLFF | TGTGCCAGCAGTCGACAGGGGGCGGGAGAAAAACTGTTTTTT